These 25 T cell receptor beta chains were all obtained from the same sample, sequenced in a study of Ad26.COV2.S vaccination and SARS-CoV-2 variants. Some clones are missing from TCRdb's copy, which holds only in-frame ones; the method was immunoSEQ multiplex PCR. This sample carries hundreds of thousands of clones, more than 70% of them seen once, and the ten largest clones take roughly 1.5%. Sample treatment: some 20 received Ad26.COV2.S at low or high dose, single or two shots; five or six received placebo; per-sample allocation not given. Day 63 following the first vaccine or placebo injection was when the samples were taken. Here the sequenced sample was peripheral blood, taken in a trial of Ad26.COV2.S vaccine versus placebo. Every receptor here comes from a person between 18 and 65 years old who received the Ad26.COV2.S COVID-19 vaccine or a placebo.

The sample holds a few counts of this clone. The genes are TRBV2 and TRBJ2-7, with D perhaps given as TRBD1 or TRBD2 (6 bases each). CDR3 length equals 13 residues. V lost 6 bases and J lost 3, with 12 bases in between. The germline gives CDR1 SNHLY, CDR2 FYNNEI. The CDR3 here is CASREGGGYEQYF. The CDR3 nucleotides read TGTGCCAGCAGAGAGGGGGGAGGCTACGAGCAGTACTTC.

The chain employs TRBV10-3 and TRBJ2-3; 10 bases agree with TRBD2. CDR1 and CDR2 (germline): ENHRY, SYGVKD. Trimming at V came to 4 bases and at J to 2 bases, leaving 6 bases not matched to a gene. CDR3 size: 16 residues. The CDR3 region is CAISGSSGGLTDTQYF. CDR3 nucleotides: TGTGCCATCAGTGGTTCTAGCGGGGGCCTCACAGATACGCAGTATTTT.

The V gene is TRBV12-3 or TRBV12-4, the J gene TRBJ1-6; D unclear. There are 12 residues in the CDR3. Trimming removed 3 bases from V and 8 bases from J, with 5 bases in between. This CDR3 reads CASSFWDSPLHF. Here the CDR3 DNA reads TGTGCCAGCAGTTTTTGGGATTCACCCCTCCACTTT.

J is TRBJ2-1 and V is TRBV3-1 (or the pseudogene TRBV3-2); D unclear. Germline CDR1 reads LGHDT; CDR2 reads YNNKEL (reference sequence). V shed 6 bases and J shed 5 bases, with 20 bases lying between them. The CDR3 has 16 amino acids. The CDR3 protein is CASSQTVRSGHNEQFF. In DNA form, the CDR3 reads TGTGCCAGCAGTCAAACGGTACGGAGTGGCCACAATGAGCAGTTCTTC.

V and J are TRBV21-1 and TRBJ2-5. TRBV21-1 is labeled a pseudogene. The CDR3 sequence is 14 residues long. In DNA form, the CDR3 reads TGTGCCAGCAGCAACGGGCCAAGCGCGGAGACCCAGTACTTC. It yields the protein CASSNGPSAETQYF.

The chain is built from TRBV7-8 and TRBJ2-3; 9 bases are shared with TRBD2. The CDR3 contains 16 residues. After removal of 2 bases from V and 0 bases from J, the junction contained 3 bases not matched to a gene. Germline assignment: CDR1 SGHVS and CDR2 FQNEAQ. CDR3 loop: CASSLTSGSSTDTQYF. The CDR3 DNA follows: TGTGCCAGCAGCTTAACTAGCGGGTCGAGCACAGATACGCAGTATTTT.

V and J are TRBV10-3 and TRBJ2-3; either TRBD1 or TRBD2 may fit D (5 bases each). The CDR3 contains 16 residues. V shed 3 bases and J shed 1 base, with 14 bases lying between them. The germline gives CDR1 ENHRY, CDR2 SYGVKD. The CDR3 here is CAISDIGGDRTDTQYF. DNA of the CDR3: TGTGCCATCAGTGACATAGGTGGGGACCGCACAGATACGCAGTATTTT.

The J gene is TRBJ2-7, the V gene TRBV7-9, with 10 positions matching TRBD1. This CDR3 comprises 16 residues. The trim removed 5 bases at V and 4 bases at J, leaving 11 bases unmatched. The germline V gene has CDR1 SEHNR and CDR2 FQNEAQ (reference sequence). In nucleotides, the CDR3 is TGTGCCAGCAGCAACCCCGGGACAGGGGTAGTATACGAGCAGTACTTC. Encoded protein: CASSNPGTGVVYEQYF.

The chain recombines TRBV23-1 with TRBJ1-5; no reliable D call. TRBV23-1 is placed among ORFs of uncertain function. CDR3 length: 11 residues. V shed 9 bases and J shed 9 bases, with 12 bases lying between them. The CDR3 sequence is CARRSILPQHF. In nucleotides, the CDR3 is TGCGCCAGGAGATCGATCTTGCCCCAGCATTTT.

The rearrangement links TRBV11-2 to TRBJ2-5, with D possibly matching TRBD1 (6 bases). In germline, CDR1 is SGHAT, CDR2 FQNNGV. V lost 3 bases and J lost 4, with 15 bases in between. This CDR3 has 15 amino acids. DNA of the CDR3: TGTGCCAGCAGCTTCACTACAGGGAATGGAGAGACCCAGTACTTC. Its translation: CASSFTTGNGETQYF. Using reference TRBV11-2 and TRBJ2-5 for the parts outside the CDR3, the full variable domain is EAGVAQSPRYKIIEKRQSVAFWCNPISGHATLYWYQQILGQGPKLLIQFQNNGVVDDSQLPKDRFSAERLKGVDSTLKIQPAKLEDSAVYLCASSFTTGNGETQYFGPGTRLLVL.

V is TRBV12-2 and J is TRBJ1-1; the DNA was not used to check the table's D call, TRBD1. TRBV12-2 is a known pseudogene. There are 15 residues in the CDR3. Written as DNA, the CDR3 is TGTGCAAGTCGCTTCTCAGGGGAACTAAACACTGAAGCTTTCTTT. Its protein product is CASRFSGELNTEAFF.

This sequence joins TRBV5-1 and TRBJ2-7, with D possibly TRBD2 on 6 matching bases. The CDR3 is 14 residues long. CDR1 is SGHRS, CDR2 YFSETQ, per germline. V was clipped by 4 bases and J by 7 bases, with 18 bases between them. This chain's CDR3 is CASSPRDSGGEQYF. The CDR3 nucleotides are TGCGCCAGCAGCCCTCGGGACTCGGGCGGGGAGCAGTACTTC.

The CDR3 DNA is TGTGCCAGCAGTCTTCGGTGGGGACAGGGATCCTACGAGCAGTACTTC. Translation: CASSLRWGQGSYEQYF. The chain employs TRBV28 and TRBJ2-7; 9 bases align to TRBD1. After removal of 5 bases from V and 1 base from J, the junction contained 9 bases not matched to a gene. The CDR3 is 16 amino acids. Germline CDR1 MDHEN, CDR2 SYDVKM.

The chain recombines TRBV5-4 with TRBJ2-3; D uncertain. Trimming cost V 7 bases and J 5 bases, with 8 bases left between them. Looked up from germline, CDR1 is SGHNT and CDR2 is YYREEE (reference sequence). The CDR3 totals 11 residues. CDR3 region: CASLGIDTQYF. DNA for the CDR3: TGTGCCAGCCTAGGAATAGATACGCAGTATTTT.

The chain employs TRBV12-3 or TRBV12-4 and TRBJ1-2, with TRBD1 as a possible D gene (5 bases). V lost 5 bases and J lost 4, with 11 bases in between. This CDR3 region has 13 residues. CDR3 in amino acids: CASSPYDSYGYTF. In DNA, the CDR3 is TGTGCCAGCAGTCCTTATGACAGCTATGGCTACACCTTC.

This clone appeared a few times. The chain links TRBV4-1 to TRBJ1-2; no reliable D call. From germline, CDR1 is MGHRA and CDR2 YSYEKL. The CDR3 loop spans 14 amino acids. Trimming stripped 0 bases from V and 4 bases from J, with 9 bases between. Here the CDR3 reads CASSQDETVYGYTF. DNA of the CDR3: TGCGCCAGCAGCCAAGATGAGACGGTCTATGGCTACACCTTC.

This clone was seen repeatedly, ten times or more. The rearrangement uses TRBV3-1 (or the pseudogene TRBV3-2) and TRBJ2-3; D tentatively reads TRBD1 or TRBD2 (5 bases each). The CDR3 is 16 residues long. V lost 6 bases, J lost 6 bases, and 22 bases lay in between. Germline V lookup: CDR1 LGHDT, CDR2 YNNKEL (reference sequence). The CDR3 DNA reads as TGTGCCAGCAGTCACCGAGCCCGGGACCCCCTGGATACGCAGTATTTT. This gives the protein CASSHRARDPLDTQYF.

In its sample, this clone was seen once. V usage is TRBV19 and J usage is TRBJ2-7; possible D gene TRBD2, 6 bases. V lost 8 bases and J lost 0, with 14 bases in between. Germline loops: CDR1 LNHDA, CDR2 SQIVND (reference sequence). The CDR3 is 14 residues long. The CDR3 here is CASGTGLSSYEQYF. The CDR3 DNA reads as TGTGCCAGTGGAACGGGACTGAGCTCCTACGAGCAGTACTTC.

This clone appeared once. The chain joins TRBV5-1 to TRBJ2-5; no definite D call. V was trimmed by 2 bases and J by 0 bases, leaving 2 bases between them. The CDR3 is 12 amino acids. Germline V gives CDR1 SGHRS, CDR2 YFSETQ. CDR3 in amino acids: CASSFDQETQYF. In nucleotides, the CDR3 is TGCGCCAGCAGCTTTGACCAAGAGACCCAGTACTTC.

The CDR3 coding sequence is TGTGCCAGCAGCTTAGCGTCTGTGGGAGGGCCCTACGAGCAGTACTTC. This codes for CASSLASVGGPYEQYF. This chain uses TRBV7-8 with TRBJ2-7, with 7 positions matching TRBD2. This CDR3 spans 16 amino acids. J was trimmed by 2 bases and V by 0 bases; bases with no gene match: 7. Germline V gives CDR1 SGHVS, CDR2 FQNEAQ.

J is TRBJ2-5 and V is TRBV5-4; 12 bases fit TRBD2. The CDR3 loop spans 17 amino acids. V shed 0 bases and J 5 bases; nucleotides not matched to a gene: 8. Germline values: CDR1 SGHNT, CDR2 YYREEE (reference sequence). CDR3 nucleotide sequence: TGTGCCAGCAGCTTGGGACTAGCGGGAGCGAGCGAGGAGACCCAGTACTTC. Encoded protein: CASSLGLAGASEETQYF.

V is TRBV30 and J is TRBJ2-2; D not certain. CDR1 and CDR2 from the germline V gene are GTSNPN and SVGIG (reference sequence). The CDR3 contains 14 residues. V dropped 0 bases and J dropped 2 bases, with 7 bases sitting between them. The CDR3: CAWSVGVNTGELFF. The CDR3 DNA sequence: TGTGCCTGGAGTGTTGGGGTAAACACCGGGGAGCTGTTTTTT.

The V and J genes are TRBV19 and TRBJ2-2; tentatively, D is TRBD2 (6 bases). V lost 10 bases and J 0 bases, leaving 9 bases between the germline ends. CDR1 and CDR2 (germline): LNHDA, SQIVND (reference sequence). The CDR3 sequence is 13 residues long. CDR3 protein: CATGRPNTGELFF. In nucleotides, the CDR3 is TGTGCCACGGGGAGGCCGAACACCGGGGAGCTGTTTTTT.

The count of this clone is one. CDR3 residues: CASSLELAGSYEQYF. Written as DNA, the CDR3 is TGTGCCAGCAGCTTAGAACTAGCGGGGTCCTACGAGCAGTACTTC. The chain recombines TRBV7-6 with TRBJ2-7; 10 bases line up with TRBD2. The trim removed 1 base at V and 1 base at J, leaving 1 base unmatched. Germline CDR1 SGHVS, CDR2 FNYEAQ. The CDR3 has 15 amino acids.

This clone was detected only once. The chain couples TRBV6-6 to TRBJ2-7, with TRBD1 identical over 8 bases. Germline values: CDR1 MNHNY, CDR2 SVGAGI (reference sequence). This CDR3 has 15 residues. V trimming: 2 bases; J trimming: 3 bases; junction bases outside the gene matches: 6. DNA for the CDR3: TGTGCCAGCAGTTACCTGGAGACAGGGGACTACGAGCAGTACTTC. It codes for CASSYLETGDYEQYF.